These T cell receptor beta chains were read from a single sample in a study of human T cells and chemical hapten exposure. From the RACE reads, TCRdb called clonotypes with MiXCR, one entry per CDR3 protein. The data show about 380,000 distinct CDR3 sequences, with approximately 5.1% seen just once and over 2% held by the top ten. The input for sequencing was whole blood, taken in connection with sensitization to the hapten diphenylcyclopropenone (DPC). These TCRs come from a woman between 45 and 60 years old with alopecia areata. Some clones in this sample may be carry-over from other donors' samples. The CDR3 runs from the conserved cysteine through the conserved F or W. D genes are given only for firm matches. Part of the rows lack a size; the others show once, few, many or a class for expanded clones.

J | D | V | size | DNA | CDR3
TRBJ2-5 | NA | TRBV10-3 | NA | TGTGCCATCAGGGAACCAGAGACCCAGTACTTC | CAIREPETQYF
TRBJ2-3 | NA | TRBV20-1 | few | TGCAGTGCTAGAGACCTTTCTTTGGCGGCCCGCACAGATACGCAGTATTTT | CSARDLSLAARTDTQYF
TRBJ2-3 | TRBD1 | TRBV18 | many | TGTGCCAGCTCACCGGGACAGGGGTGGACAGATACGCAGTATTTT | CASSPGQGWTDTQYF
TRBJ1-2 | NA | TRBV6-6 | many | TGTGCCAGCAGGGACAGCCAAGAGAGAGGCTACACCTTC | CASRDSQERGYTF
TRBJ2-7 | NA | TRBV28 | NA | TGTGCCAGCAGTTTAATCAGGTACTACGAGCAGTACTTC | CASSLIRYYEQYF
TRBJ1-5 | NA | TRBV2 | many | TGTGCCAGCAGTGAGGATAAACTGGACAATCAGCCCCAGCATTTT | CASSEDKLDNQPQHF
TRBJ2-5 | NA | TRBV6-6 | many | TGTGCCAGCAGTTACCCTCCGGAGGAGACCCAGTACTTC | CASSYPPEETQYF
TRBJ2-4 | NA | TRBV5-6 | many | TGTGCCAGCAGCCAGGACAGCTTACTAGCCAAAAACATTCAGTACTTC | CASSQDSLLAKNIQYF
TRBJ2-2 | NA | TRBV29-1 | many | TGCAGCGTAGCCCGGGGGGCGGCGGACACCGGGGAGCTGTTTTTT | CSVARGAADTGELFF
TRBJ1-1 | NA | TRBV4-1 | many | TGCGCCAGCAGCCAAGATAGGGCAGGGAGTCCCACTGAAGCTTTCTTT | CASSQDRAGSPTEAFF
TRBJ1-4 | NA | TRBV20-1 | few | TGCAGTGCGTTCCTGCACGATAATGAAAAACTGTTTTTT | CSAFLHDNEKLFF